Listed below are T cell receptor beta chains from one sample, sequenced in a study of T cells in Graves' hyperthyroidism and ophthalmopathy. One entry per CDR3 protein results from TCRdb running MiXCR on the multiplex PCR reads. This sample has 250,000 to 350,000 distinct CDR3 sequences, with about 17% found just once. Source material: blood. Receptors originate from a woman aged 55-75 years with Graves' ophthalmopathy. CDR3s include the opening cysteine and the closing phenylalanine or tryptophan. D genes are given only for firm matches. Rows may omit the clone size; those that give it use once, few, many or a size class.

cdr3_aa cdr3_nt d_call v_call clone_size j_call
CASPGTSGQTVETQYF TGTGCCAGCCCCGGGACTAGCGGCCAGACCGTAGAGACCCAGTACTTC TRBD2 TRBV27 many TRBJ2-5
CASCPGLPPYEQYF TGTGCCAGCTGCCCGGGACTACCCCCCTACGAGCAGTACTTC TRBD2 TRBV2 many TRBJ2-7
CASTRQETQYF TGTGCCAGCACTCGCCAAGAGACCCAGTACTTC NA TRBV11-2 many TRBJ2-5
CASSARQGYNQPQHF TGTGCCAGCAGTGCGAGACAGGGATACAATCAGCCCCAGCATTTT TRBD1 TRBV6-1 few TRBJ1-5
CASSLGPQNTEAFF TGTGCCAGCAGCTTAGGACCGCAGAACACTGAAGCTTTCTTT NA TRBV7-2 NA TRBJ1-1
CASSPNILEVTYEQYF TGTGCCAGCTCACCAAACATACTTGAGGTTACCTACGAGCAGTACTTC NA TRBV18 many TRBJ2-7
CSAWILNSPLHF TGCAGTGCCTGGATTCTTAATTCACCCCTCCACTTT NA TRBV20-1 few TRBJ1-6
CASSLGRTSLEAFF TGTGCCAGCAGCTTGGGACGGACTTCTCTTGAAGCTTTCTTT NA TRBV7-8 many TRBJ1-1
CASSVSGYGYTF TGTGCCAGCAGCGTATCAGGGTATGGCTACACCTTC NA TRBV7-2 many TRBJ1-2
CATSDLHFAGQDTQYF TGTGCCACCAGTGATTTGCATTTCGCTGGGCAAGATACGCAGTATTTT NA TRBV24-1 many TRBJ2-3
CASTSWTFNQPQHF TGTGCCAGTACTTCTTGGACGTTCAATCAGCCCCAGCATTTT NA TRBV19 few TRBJ1-5
CAWGLGNEQFF TGTGCCTGGGGATTGGGCAATGAGCAGTTCTTC NA TRBV30 many TRBJ2-1
CASREPGHHEAFF TGTGCCAGCAGGGAACCGGGACACCATGAAGCTTTCTTT NA TRBV2 many TRBJ1-1
CASSEASWTDEQFF TGTGCCAGCAGTGAAGCTAGTTGGACTGATGAGCAGTTCTTC NA TRBV2 few TRBJ2-1
CASTQPRHYNEQFF TGTGCCAGCACCCAACCCCGACATTACAATGAGCAGTTCTTC NA TRBV6-2/TRBV6-3 few TRBJ2-1
CATGDRGYGGYTF TGTGCCACTGGGGACAGGGGTTATGGTGGCTACACCTTC TRBD1 TRBV3-1 many TRBJ1-2
CSTPTSGVPNTQYF TGCAGTACGCCGACTAGCGGGGTGCCAAATACGCAGTATTTT TRBD2 TRBV20-1 once TRBJ2-3
CATSDSSYGYTF TGTGCCACCAGTGATTCCAGCTATGGCTACACCTTC NA TRBV24-1 NA TRBJ1-2
CASSLGDRASYEQYF TGTGCCAGCAGCTTAGGGGACAGGGCCTCCTACGAGCAGTACTTC TRBD1 TRBV7-9 NA TRBJ2-7
CASSYNPRGGRETQYF TGTGCCAGCAGTTACAATCCTCGGGGGGGCAGAGAGACCCAGTACTTC TRBD2 TRBV6-5 NA TRBJ2-5
CASSLNGGSFYEQYF TGTGCCAGCAGCTTAAATGGCGGGAGTTTCTACGAGCAGTACTTC TRBD2 TRBV7-3 NA TRBJ2-7
CASSEWGGVSYEQYF TGTGCCAGCAGTGAGTGGGGGGGCGTCTCCTACGAGCAGTACTTC NA TRBV28 NA TRBJ2-7